The entry below gives a single TCR beta chain sequence along with its context. The antigen is unknown. This CDR3 region has 14 residues. The germline V gene encodes CDR1 MNHNY and CDR2 SVGAGI (reference sequence). Trimming took 11 bases from V and 2 from J; bases not matched to a gene: 12. The study ran its PCR with 60 Vbeta and 13 Jbeta primers. Produced via immunoSEQ multiplex PCR; TCRdb's table is partial and in-frame only. The table shows some 180,000 clones, with 76% occurring only once. The sample belongs to a study of cytomegalovirus exposure and HLA in healthy donors. Study-level background: Clustering assigned 81% of the roughly 370 genotyped donors to the Caucasian-associated ancestry cluster.

Points from the study as a whole: Reports indicated that the classifier achieved high specificity and sensitivity in diagnosing cytomegalovirus status.

This TCR was sampled from a man between 18 and 29 years old in good health and CMV-seronegative. The V gene is TRBV6-6, the J gene TRBJ2-7; 7 bases fit TRBD2. The sequenced material came from PBMCs. The DNA of the CDR3 is TGTGCCCTTGGCGGTGCTAGCGGAACCTACGAGCAGTACTTC. This translates into CALGGASGTYEQYF.